These T cell receptor beta chains were read from a single sample in a study of T cell responses to AZD1222 COVID-19 vaccine. The method was immunoSEQ multiplex PCR; TCRdb's version includes in-frame clones alone and lacks a portion of them. The sample includes 60,000 to 65,000 clones, over 70% of them seen just once. This specimen consisted of peripheral blood, obtained on day 0 of AZD1222 vaccination. Source of these receptors: an adult in good health. Each CDR3 is given with its conserved first and last residue. The order of the fields is D gene, V gene, clone size, J gene, CDR3 protein, CDR3 DNA. A D gene is named only where the DNA matches it firmly. Rows give clone size only sometimes, using once, few, many, or a class for an expanded clone.

>TRBD1|TRBV18|NA|TRBJ1-1
CASSPGQGGWGAEAFF
TGTGCCAGCTCACCTGGACAGGGGGGATGGGGCGCTGAAGCTTTCTTT
>NA|TRBV7-2|NA|TRBJ2-3
CASSFAGADTQYF
TGTGCCAGCAGCTTTGCCGGGGCAGATACGCAGTATTTT
>NA|TRBV5-1|NA|TRBJ1-6
CASSPEGVGSPLHF
TGCGCCAGCAGCCCCGAGGGAGTCGGGTCACCCCTCCACTTT
>TRBD1|TRBV28|NA|TRBJ1-1
CASTGTGGGRTEAFF
TGTGCCAGCACCGGGACAGGGGGCGGTCGGACTGAAGCTTTCTTT
>NA|TRBV12-3/TRBV12-4|NA|TRBJ1-1
CASRPPGPRGAFF
TGTGCCAGCAGACCTCCGGGTCCTCGAGGGGCTTTCTTT
>TRBD1|TRBV5-6|NA|TRBJ2-3
CASSPTGGSTDTQYF
TGTGCCAGCAGCCCGACAGGGGGTTCCACGGATACGCAGTATTTT
>NA|TRBV30|NA|TRBJ1-5
CAWSGEGRAGQPQHF
TGTGCCTGGAGTGGAGAGGGCCGGGCAGGGCAGCCCCAGCATTTT
>TRBD1|TRBV3-1/TRBV3-2|NA|TRBJ1-4
CASSQTWTGREEKLFF
TGTGCCAGCAGCCAAACATGGACAGGGAGAGAGGAAAAACTGTTTTTT
>NA|TRBV7-7|few|TRBJ2-5
CASSLVGKTETQYF
TGTGCCAGCAGCTTAGTGGGGAAAACTGAGACCCAGTACTTC
>TRBD2|TRBV27|NA|TRBJ2-1
CASSLPHYGGGTNEQFF
TGTGCCAGCAGTCTGCCCCACTATGGCGGGGGGACCAATGAGCAGTTCTTC
>NA|TRBV6-5|NA|TRBJ1-2
CASRPGEGGYTF
TGTGCCAGCAGACCAGGGGAGGGCGGCTACACCTTC
>NA|TRBV5-1|NA|TRBJ1-1
CASSLTYRVNTEAFF
TGCGCCAGCAGCTTGACTTACAGGGTGAACACTGAAGCTTTCTTT
>NA|TRBV4-1|few|TRBJ1-3
CASSLDRNSGNTIYF
TGCGCCAGCTCCTTGGACCGGAACTCTGGAAACACCATATATTTT